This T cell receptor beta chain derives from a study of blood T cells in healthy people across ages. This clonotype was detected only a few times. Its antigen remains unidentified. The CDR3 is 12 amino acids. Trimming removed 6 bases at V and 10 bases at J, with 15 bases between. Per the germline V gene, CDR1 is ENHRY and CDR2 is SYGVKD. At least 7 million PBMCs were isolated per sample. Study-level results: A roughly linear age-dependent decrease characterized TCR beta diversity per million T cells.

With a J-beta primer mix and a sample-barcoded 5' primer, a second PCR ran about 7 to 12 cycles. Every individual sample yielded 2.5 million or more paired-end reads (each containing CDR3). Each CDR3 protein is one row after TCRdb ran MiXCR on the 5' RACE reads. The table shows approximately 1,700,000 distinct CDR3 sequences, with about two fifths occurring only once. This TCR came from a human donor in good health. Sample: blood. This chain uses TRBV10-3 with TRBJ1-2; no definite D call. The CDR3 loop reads CAISPVGRLYTF. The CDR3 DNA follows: TGTGCCATCAGCCCCGTCGGGAGGCTCTACACCTTC.